This paragraph covers one T cell receptor beta chain sequence. Antigen: not known. The CDR3 runs 15 residues. Losses at the gene ends were 2 bases for V and 4 bases for J; bases not matched to a gene: 5. Germline loops: CDR1 MNHNS, CDR2 SASEGT. PCR employed 60 Vbeta and 13 Jbeta primers. Clones were sequenced by immunoSEQ multiplex PCR, and TCRdb holds only the in-frame ones, with some missing. Of around 94,000 clones listed, around 76% were seen once; the top ten hold roughly 19%. The data are from a study of cytomegalovirus exposure and HLA in healthy donors. General observations from the study: Later analysis identified a missense DCLRE1C variant that was linked to TCR beta V- and J-gene trimming. The authors enumerated roughly 180 TCR beta chains as linked to cytomegalovirus. Despite most TCR sequences being rare, some public TCRs occurred in many donors.

This TCR derives from a woman between 55 and 75 years old in good health and CMV-seropositive. The rearrangement joins TRBV6-1 to TRBJ2-1, with 7 bases that match TRBD2. The sequenced sample was PBMCs. CDR3 in DNA: TGTGCCAGCAGTGAATTGAGCGGGGCTTACAATGAGCAGTTCTTC. Amino acids: CASSELSGAYNEQFF.